These 10 T cell receptor beta chains came from one sample sequenced in a study of shared clonotypes between healthy human individuals. The method was immunoSEQ multiplex PCR; TCRdb's version includes in-frame clones alone and lacks a portion of them. The table lists around 2.3 million clones, more than 90% of them singletons. The specimen sequenced was naive CD4+ T cells sorted from blood. Subset reported: CD45RA+ positively selected. Receptors were obtained from a man aged 18 to 29 in good health.

To note about this clone: This specimen includes other DNA sequences encoding the same CDR3. This chain joins TRBV30 and TRBJ1-2, with D perhaps matching TRBD1 (5 bases). This CDR3 has 13 amino acids. Per germline, CDR1 GTSNPN and CDR2 SVGIG (reference sequence). The germline V and J ends were trimmed by 0 bases and 4 bases, with 9 bases remaining between them. The CDR3 is CAWSVRRGYGYTF. CDR3 bases: TGTGCCTGGAGTGTAAGAAGGGGCTATGGCTACACCTTC.

The V and J genes are TRBV29-1 and TRBJ2-1, with D possibly TRBD1 on 6 matching bases. The CDR3 extends over 17 amino acids. V was clipped by 0 bases and J by 0 bases, with 15 bases between them. Germline CDR1 SQVTM, CDR2 ANQGSEA. This chain's CDR3 is CSVEDMGAWYSYNEQFF. The CDR3 DNA is TGCAGCGTTGAAGATATGGGGGCTTGGTACTCCTACAATGAGCAGTTCTTC.

This clone showed up just once. The chain recombines TRBV10-3 with TRBJ1-5; D uncertain. Per the germline V gene, CDR1 is ENHRY and CDR2 is SYGVKD. This CDR3 has 14 amino acids. Deletions cut 4 bases from V and 1 base from J, with 8 bases between. The CDR3 protein is CAISARESNQPQHF. DNA of the CDR3: TGTGCCATCAGTGCTCGGGAGAGCAATCAGCCCCAGCATTTT.

This clone was counted once. Other DNA sequences of this sample code for an identical CDR3. The rearrangement links TRBV5-1 to TRBJ2-1; 13 nucleotides align to TRBD2. This CDR3 has 15 residues. J was trimmed by 6 bases and V by 1 base; bases with no gene match: 1. Per the germline V gene, CDR1 is SGHRS and CDR2 is YFSETQ. The CDR3 here is CASSLRTSGGNEQFF. CDR3 bases: TGCGCCAGCAGCTTGAGGACTAGCGGGGGCAATGAGCAGTTCTTC. The variable domain in full, with the rest retrieved from reference TRBV5-1 and TRBJ2-1, is KAGVTQTPRYLIKTRGQQVTLSCSPISGHRSVSWYQQTPGQGLQFLFEYFSETQRNKGNFPGRFSGRQFSNSRSEMNVSTLELGDSALYLCASSLRTSGGNEQFFGPGTRLTVL.

The J gene is TRBJ1-1, the V gene TRBV7-9, with D unresolved. In germline, CDR1 is SEHNR, CDR2 FQNEAQ (reference sequence). The CDR3 is made up of 13 amino acids. V was clipped by 5 bases and J by 11 bases, with 18 bases between them. CDR3 coding DNA: TGTGCCAGCAGCCCCTCTGTCGAGAAGAAGGCTTTCTTT. Translating it yields CASSPSVEKKAFF.

About this clone: One end of the junction does not line up with germline, which may come from a read error. The chain recombines TRBV30 with TRBJ1-4; D unclear. This CDR3 is 11 amino acids long. Germline V gene sequence: CDR1 GTSNPN, CDR2 SVGIG (reference sequence). The CDR3 bases are TGTGCCTGGAGTTCCTATGAAAAACTGTCTTTT. This sequence encodes CAWSSYEKLSF.

The chain carries TRBV10-3 and TRBJ1-1, with no clear D. V lost 11 bases to trimming and J lost 3 bases, with 16 bases between them. The CDR3 is 13 amino acids. Germline-derived CDR1 and CDR2 are ENHRY and SYGVKD. The CDR3 region is CAPSRYVYTEAFF. The CDR3 DNA follows: TGTGCCCCCTCAAGGTACGTATACACTGAAGCTTTCTTT.

A remark on this clone: In the same sample, other DNA sequences code for this CDR3. The genes are TRBV10-1 and TRBJ2-5, with 7 bases fitting TRBD2. V trimming: 0 bases; J trimming: 3 bases; junction bases outside the gene matches: 1. This CDR3 has 14 amino acids. Germline-derived CDR1 and CDR2 are WNHNN and SYGVQD (reference sequence). Here the CDR3 DNA reads TGCGCCAGCAGTGAGTCGGGGAGGGAAGAGACCCAGTACTTC. Translation gives CASSESGREETQYF.

The chain joins TRBV2 to TRBJ1-1; no definite D call. Germline V CDR1 and CDR2: SNHLY, FYNNEI. The V end lost 4 bases, the J end lost 3 bases, and 12 bases lay between the germline ends. The CDR3 is made up of 14 amino acids. The CDR3 loop is CASSVGNWDTEAFF. The CDR3 DNA is TGTGCCAGCAGTGTGGGGAACTGGGACACTGAAGCTTTCTTT.

This chain uses TRBV9 with TRBJ2-7; D perhaps matches TRBD2 (6 bases). The V gene's germline CDR1 is SGDLS and CDR2 YYNGEE. V was cut by 0 bases and J by 0 bases, with 13 bases left in between. There are 16 residues in the CDR3. CDR3 loop: CASSVGVGSFSYEQYF. Written as DNA, the CDR3 is TGTGCCAGCAGCGTAGGAGTCGGGAGCTTCTCCTACGAGCAGTACTTC.